The 9 T cell receptor beta chains reported below all come from one sample, sequenced in a study of blood T cell repertoires in COVID-19. Sequencing used immunoSEQ multiplex PCR; TCRdb keeps in-frame clones, though not all of them. The sample records around 230,000 clones, over 80% being singletons. Sequencing used PBMCs or T cells enriched from blood (not recorded which). These receptors all stem from a man between 18 and 35 years old with acute COVID-19.

This clone was detected a few times. This chain joins TRBV2 and TRBJ2-5, with 9 bases that match TRBD1. CDR1 SNHLY and CDR2 FYNNEI come from the germline V gene. The CDR3 is 13 amino acids. The V and J ends lost 4 bases and 6 bases, in that order; junction bases with no gene match: 3. CDR3 residues: CASSGGTGKTQYF. CDR3 in DNA: TGTGCCAGCAGTGGGGGGACAGGGAAGACCCAGTACTTC.

The chain carries TRBV28 and TRBJ1-1, with 7 bases aligning to TRBD1. Germline lookup yields CDR1 MDHEN and CDR2 SYDVKM. V lost 5 bases to trimming and J lost 3 bases; unmatched junction nucleotides: 6. This CDR3 has 14 amino acids. In nucleotides, the CDR3 is TGTGCCAGCAGTCTTGGGACAGCAGACACTGAAGCTTTCTTT. Translation gives CASSLGTADTEAFF.

The chain carries TRBV19 and TRBJ1-1; 7 bases fit TRBD1. The V segment lost 10 bases and the J segment 6 bases; nucleotides outside the gene matches: 17. This CDR3 comprises 15 residues. The V gene's germline CDR1 is LNHDA and CDR2 SQIVND (reference sequence). The CDR3 region is CATTTPGTEIAEAFF. DNA for the CDR3: TGTGCCACCACAACCCCCGGGACAGAGATCGCTGAAGCTTTCTTT. The whole variable domain, filled in from reference TRBV19 and TRBJ1-1, reads DGGITQSPKYLFRKEGQNVTLSCEQNLNHDAMYWYRQDPGQGLRLIYYSQIVNDFQKGDIAEGYSVSREKKESFPLTVTSAQKNPTAFYLCATTTPGTEIAEAFFGQGTRLTVV.

This chain uses TRBV6-1 with TRBJ1-3; perhaps TRBD1 as D (6 bases). Germline V gives CDR1 MNHNS, CDR2 SASEGT. This CDR3 region has 17 residues. Trimming pared 4 bases from V and 2 bases from J, leaving 18 bases between. This CDR3 is CASSVVPQGITGNTIYF. The DNA for the CDR3 is TGTGCCAGCAGTGTCGTCCCACAGGGTATAACTGGAAACACCATATATTTT.

The V gene is TRBV3-1 (or the pseudogene TRBV3-2), the J gene TRBJ1-2; TRBD1 matches 7 bases. Unmatched junction bases numbered 7, after V lost 4 bases and J lost 2 bases. Germline V lookup: CDR1 LGHDT, CDR2 YNNKEL (reference sequence). The length of the CDR3 is 15 residues. CDR3 coding DNA: TGTGCCAGCAGCCTACGGGCGACAGGGAACTATGGCTACACCTTC. Residues: CASSLRATGNYGYTF.

The chain joins TRBV24-1 to TRBJ2-3, with D possibly TRBD1 on 6 matching bases. Germline CDR1 KGHDR, CDR2 SFDVKD. V was pared by 3 bases and J by 3 bases, with 9 bases between. There are 14 residues in the CDR3. CDR3: CATSDPTGTDTQYF. In nucleotides, the CDR3 is TGTGCCACCAGTGATCCTACAGGGACAGATACGCAGTATTTT.

This sequence joins TRBV7-9 and TRBJ2-3, with 8 bases lining up with TRBD2. This CDR3 spans 16 amino acids. V shed 2 bases, J shed 4 bases, and the junction held 8 bases outside the gene matches. Germline V gene lookup returns CDR1 SEHNR and CDR2 FQNEAQ (reference sequence). The CDR3 nucleotides read TGTGCCAGCAGCTTATTCCCGGGAGGGCCACCAGATACGCAGTATTTT. Translating it yields CASSLFPGGPPDTQYF.

The rearrangement joins TRBV28 to TRBJ2-5; 8 bases align to TRBD1. The CDR3 totals 16 residues. Germline V gives CDR1 MDHEN, CDR2 SYDVKM. Losses at the gene ends were 5 bases for V and 5 bases for J; bases not matched to a gene: 13. The CDR3 region has the DNA TGTGCCAGCAGTCGGGGTAGGACAGGGCCATATGAGACCCAGTACTTC. It is translated as CASSRGRTGPYETQYF.

This rearrangement joins TRBV28 to TRBJ2-1; 9 bases fit TRBD1. Germline V lookup: CDR1 MDHEN, CDR2 SYDVKM. This CDR3 region has 13 residues. V shed 8 bases, J shed 3 bases, and the junction held 2 bases outside the gene matches. The CDR3: CASRDRVYNEQFF. The CDR3 nucleotides read TGTGCCAGCCGGGACAGGGTCTACAATGAGCAGTTCTTC.